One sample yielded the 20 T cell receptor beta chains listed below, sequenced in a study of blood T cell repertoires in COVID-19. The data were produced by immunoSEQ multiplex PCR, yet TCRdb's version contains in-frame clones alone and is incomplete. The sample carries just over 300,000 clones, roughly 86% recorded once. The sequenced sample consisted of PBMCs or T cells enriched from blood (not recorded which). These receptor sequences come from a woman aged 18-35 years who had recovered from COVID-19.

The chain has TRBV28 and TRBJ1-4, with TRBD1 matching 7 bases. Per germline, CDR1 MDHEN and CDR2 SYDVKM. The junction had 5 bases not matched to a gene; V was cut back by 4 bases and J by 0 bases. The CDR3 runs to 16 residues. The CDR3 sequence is CASSSQQGSTNEKLFF. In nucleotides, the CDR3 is TGTGCCAGCAGTTCCCAACAGGGGTCAACTAATGAAAAACTGTTTTTT. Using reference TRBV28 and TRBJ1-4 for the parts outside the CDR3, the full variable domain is DVKVTQSSRYLVKRTGEKVFLECVQDMDHENMFWYRQDPGLGLRLIYFSYDVKMKEKGDIPEGYSVSREKKERFSLILESASTNQTSMYLCASSSQQGSTNEKLFFGSGTQLSVL.

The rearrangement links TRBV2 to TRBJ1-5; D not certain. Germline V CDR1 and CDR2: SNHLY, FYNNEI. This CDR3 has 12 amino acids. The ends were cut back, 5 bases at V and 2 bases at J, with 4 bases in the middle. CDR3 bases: TGTGCCAGCAGTCGAGGCAATCAGCCCCAGCATTTT. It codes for CASSRGNQPQHF.

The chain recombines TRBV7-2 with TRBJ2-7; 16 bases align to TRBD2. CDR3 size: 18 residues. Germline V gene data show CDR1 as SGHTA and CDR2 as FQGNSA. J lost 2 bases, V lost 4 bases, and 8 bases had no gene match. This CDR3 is CASSSRSGTSGGAYEQYF. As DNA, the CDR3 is TGTGCCAGCAGCTCTAGGTCCGGGACTAGCGGGGGGGCCTACGAGCAGTACTTC.

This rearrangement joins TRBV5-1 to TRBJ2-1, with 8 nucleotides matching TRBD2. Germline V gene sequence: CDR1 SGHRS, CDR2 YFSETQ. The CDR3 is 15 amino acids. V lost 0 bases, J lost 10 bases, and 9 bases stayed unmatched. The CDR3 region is CASSLVGGGTTEQFF. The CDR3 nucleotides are TGCGCCAGCAGCTTGGTAGGCGGGGGGACGACGGAGCAGTTCTTC.

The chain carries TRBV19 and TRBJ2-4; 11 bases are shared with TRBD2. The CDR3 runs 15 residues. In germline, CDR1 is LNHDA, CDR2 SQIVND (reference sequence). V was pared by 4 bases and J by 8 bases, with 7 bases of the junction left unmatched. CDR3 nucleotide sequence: TGTGCCAGTAGTACTACTAGCGGGAGTCGGGACATTCAGTACTTC. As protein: CASSTTSGSRDIQYF.

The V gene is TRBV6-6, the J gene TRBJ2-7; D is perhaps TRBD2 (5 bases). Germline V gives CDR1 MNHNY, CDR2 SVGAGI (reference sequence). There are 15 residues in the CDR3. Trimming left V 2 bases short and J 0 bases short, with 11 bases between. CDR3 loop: CASSYPSRYSYEQYF. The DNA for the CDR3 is TGTGCCAGCAGTTACCCTAGCCGGTACTCCTACGAGCAGTACTTC.

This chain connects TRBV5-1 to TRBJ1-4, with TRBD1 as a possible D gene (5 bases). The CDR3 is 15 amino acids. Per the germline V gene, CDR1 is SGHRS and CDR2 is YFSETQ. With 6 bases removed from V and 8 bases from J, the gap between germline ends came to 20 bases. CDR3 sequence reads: CASTPSGATGEKLFF. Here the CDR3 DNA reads TGCGCCAGCACCCCAAGCGGGGCCACAGGAGAAAAACTGTTTTTT.

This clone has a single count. The CDR3 sequence: CARSLDRTNQPQHF. In DNA form, the CDR3 reads TGTGCCAGAAGCTTGGACAGAACGAATCAGCCCCAGCATTTT. V gene TRBV7-5 combines with J gene TRBJ1-5; the D segment call TRBD1 is taken from the table without a DNA check. TRBV7-5 is recorded as a pseudogene. The CDR3 length is 14 residues.

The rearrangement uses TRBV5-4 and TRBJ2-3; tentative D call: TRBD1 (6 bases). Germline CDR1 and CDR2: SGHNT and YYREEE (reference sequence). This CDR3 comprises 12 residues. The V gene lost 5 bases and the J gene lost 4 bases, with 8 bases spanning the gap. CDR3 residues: CASRKGADTQYF. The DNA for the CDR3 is TGTGCCAGCAGGAAGGGGGCAGATACGCAGTATTTT.

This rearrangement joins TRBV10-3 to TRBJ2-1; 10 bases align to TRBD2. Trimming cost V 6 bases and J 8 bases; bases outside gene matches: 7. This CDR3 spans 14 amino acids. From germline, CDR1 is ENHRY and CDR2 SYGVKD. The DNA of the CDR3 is TGTGCCATCAGCCCCGGGACTAGCGTGGATGAGCAGTTCTTC. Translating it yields CAISPGTSVDEQFF.

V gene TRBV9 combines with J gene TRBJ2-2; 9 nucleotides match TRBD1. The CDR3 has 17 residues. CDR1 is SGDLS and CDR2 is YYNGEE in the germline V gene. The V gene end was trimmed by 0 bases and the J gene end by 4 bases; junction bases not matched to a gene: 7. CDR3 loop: CASSVVPGQGTTGELFF. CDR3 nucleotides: TGTGCCAGCAGCGTAGTGCCGGGACAGGGTACCACCGGGGAGCTGTTTTTT.

The CDR3 nucleotides read TGTGCCAGCAGGTATGACAGATCTAACTATGGCTACACCTTC. It yields the protein CASRYDRSNYGYTF. The J gene is TRBJ1-2, the V gene TRBV28; D might be TRBD1 (5 bases). The V end was cut by 6 bases, the J end by 0 bases, with 11 bases between. The germline gives CDR1 MDHEN, CDR2 SYDVKM. The CDR3 runs 14 residues.

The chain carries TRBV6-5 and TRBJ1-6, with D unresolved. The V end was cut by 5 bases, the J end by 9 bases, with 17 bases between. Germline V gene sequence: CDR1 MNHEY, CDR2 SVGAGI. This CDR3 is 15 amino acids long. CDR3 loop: CASSPARRNPSPLHF. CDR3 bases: TGTGCCAGCAGTCCTGCCCGGAGGAATCCTTCACCCCTCCACTTT.

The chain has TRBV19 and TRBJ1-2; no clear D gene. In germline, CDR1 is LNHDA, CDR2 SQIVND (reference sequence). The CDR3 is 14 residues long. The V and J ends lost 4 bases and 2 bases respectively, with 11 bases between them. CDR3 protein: CASSSRGSNYGYTF. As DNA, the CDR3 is TGTGCCAGTAGTAGTCGGGGTTCCAACTATGGCTACACCTTC.

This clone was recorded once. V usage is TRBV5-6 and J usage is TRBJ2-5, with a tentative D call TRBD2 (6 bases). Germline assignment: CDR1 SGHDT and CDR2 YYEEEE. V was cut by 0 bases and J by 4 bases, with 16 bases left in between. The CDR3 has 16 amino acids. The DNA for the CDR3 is TGTGCCAGCAGCTTGGTGGGGGACTCGGCCCCAGAGACCCAGTACTTC. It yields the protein CASSLVGDSAPETQYF.

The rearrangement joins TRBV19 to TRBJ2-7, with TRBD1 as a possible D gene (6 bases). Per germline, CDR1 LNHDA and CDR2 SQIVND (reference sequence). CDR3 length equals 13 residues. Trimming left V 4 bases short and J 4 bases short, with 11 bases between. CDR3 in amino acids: CASSSTGIYEQYF. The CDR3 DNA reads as TGTGCCAGTAGTAGCACAGGGATATACGAGCAGTACTTC.

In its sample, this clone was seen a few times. CDR3 bases: TGTGCCAGTAGTATTAACCAGCGGGGATCCATCTACAATGAGCAGTTCTTC. It encodes CASSINQRGSIYNEQFF. The chain is built from TRBV19 and TRBJ2-1; 7 bases map to TRBD2. CDR3 length: 17 residues. Germline CDR1 reads LNHDA; CDR2 reads SQIVND (reference sequence). The junction had 11 bases not matched to a gene; V was cut back by 3 bases and J by 3 bases.

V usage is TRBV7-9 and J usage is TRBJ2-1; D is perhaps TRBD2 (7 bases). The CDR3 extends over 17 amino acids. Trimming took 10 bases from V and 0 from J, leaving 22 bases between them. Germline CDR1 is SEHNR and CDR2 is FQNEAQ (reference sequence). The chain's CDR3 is CAISGGPRGVSYNEQFF. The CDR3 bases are TGTGCCATCTCCGGGGGGCCGAGGGGTGTCTCCTACAATGAGCAGTTCTTC. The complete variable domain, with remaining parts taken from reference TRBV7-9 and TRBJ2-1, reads DTGVSQNPRHKITKRGQNVTFRCDPISEHNRLYWYRQTLGQGPEFLTYFQNEAQLEKSRLLSDRFSAERPKGSFSTLEIQRTEQGDSAMYLCAISGGPRGVSYNEQFFGPGTRLTVL.

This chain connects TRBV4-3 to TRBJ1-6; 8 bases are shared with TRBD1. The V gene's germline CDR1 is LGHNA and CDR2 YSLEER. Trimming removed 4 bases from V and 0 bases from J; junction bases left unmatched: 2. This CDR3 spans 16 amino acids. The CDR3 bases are TGCGCCAGCAGCCGACAGGGGAGCTCCTATAATTCACCCCTCCACTTT. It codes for CASSRQGSSYNSPLHF.

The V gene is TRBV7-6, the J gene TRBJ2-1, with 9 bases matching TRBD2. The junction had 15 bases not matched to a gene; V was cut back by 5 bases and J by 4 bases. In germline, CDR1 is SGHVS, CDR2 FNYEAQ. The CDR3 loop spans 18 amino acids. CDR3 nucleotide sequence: TGTGCCAGCAGCCAAGTACCAGCGGGAGGATCTTTATACAATGAGCAGTTCTTC. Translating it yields CASSQVPAGGSLYNEQFF.